One and the same sample provided the 14 T cell receptor beta chains below, sequenced in a study of technical replicates of blood from four donors. Profiling relied on immunoSEQ multiplex PCR, and the TCRdb table lists in-frame clones only, not all of them. In the table there are about 12,000 clones, 80% to 90% of which are singletons. The sequencing input was PBMCs. The receptors shown here come from a human donor in good health.

J is TRBJ2-5 and V is TRBV6-5, with 8 bases matching TRBD2. This CDR3 is built from 15 residues. Germline-derived CDR1 and CDR2 are MNHEY and SVGAGI. Trimming at V came to 5 bases and at J to 3 bases, leaving 8 bases not matched to a gene. The CDR3 is CASSGSGRGKETQYF. DNA for the CDR3: TGTGCCAGCAGTGGCTCCGGGAGGGGAAAAGAGACCCAGTACTTC.

The chain is built from TRBV13 and TRBJ2-4; D may be TRBD1 (7 bases). The CDR3 is 14 residues long. CDR1 PRHDT and CDR2 FYEKMQ come from the germline V gene (reference sequence). V shed 2 bases and J shed 7 bases, with 12 bases lying between them. The CDR3 loop reads CASSLKQGGNIQYF. DNA of the CDR3: TGTGCCAGCAGCTTAAAGCAGGGGGGCAACATTCAGTACTTC.

This clone appeared a few times. V and J are TRBV5-1 and TRBJ1-4; 10 bases are a match to TRBD1. Germline V lookup: CDR1 SGHRS, CDR2 YFSETQ. J gave up 7 bases and V 3 bases, and 3 bases lay outside the gene matches. There are 14 residues in the CDR3. The CDR3 region has the DNA TGCGCCAGCAGCTCGGGACAGGGGAGTGAAAAACTGTTTTTT. It specifies CASSSGQGSEKLFF.

Only one count was recorded for this clone. The chain uses TRBV6-1 and TRBJ2-5; D is uncertain. The germline gives CDR1 MNHNS, CDR2 SASEGT. V lost 11 bases and J 9 bases, leaving 7 bases between the germline ends. This CDR3 is built from 8 residues. CDR3 nucleotides: TGTGCCCTTGAGGCCCAGTACTTC. This translates into CALEAQYF.

This CDR3 is CASSQEREGSYEQYF. In DNA, the CDR3 is TGTGCCAGCAGCCAAGAGCGGGAGGGCTCCTACGAGCAGTACTTC. The chain has TRBV4-2 and TRBJ2-7, with TRBD2 matching 9 bases. The germline CDR1 and CDR2 sequences are LGHNA and YNFKEQ. CDR3 length: 15 residues. V gave up 0 bases and J gave up 0 bases; unmatched junction bases: 0.

The CDR3 sequence: CASSPLAGGAKNIQYF. CDR3 bases: TGCGCCAGCAGCCCGCTGGCGGGAGGAGCCAAAAACATTCAGTACTTC. This chain joins TRBV5-1 and TRBJ2-4; 8 nucleotides agree with TRBD2. CDR1 SGHRS and CDR2 YFSETQ come from the germline V gene. The CDR3 sequence is 16 residues long. Germline trimming cut 4 bases from V and 0 bases from J; bases unmatched to any gene: 6.

This chain uses TRBV10-1 with TRBJ1-1, with TRBD1 as a possible D gene (5 bases). Between the trimmed V and J ends, which lost 4 bases and 4 bases, there was a span of 19 bases. CDR1 and CDR2 (germline): WNHNN, SYGVQD (reference sequence). The CDR3 is 16 residues long. The CDR3 region is CASSVGDSPRGTEAFF. In nucleotides, the CDR3 is TGCGCCAGCAGTGTGGGTGACAGCCCTAGGGGCACTGAAGCTTTCTTT.

V and J are TRBV25-1 and TRBJ2-7; a weak D match, TRBD1 (6 bases). Germline CDR1 is MGHDK and CDR2 is SYGVNS. The CDR3 sequence is 13 residues long. V lost 4 bases and J lost 1, with 8 bases in between. CDR3 DNA sequence: TGTGCCAGCAGTGCCACAGGGTCCTACGAGCAGTACTTC. It encodes CASSATGSYEQYF.

The chain has TRBV27 and TRBJ2-1, with a possible D match to TRBD2 (6 bases). Trimming removed 8 bases at V and 0 bases at J, with 17 bases between. The CDR3 spans 16 residues. Germline lookup yields CDR1 MNHEY and CDR2 SMNVEV (reference sequence). In DNA, the CDR3 is TGTGCCAGCTTCCCCCACGGGGGACCCTCCTACAATGAGCAGTTCTTC. Encoded protein: CASFPHGGPSYNEQFF.

This chain joins TRBV18 and TRBJ2-3; TRBD2 aligns across 8 bases. Unmatched junction bases numbered 4, after V lost 4 bases and J lost 1 base. Looked up from germline, CDR1 is KGHSH and CDR2 is LQKENI. The CDR3 loop spans 15 amino acids. CDR3 nucleotides: TGTGCCAGCTCACTCACGACTAGCGGCACAGATACGCAGTATTTT. Protein sequence: CASSLTTSGTDTQYF. The complete variable domain, with remaining parts taken from reference TRBV18 and TRBJ2-3, reads NAGVMQNPRHLVRRRGQEARLRCSPMKGHSHVYWYRQLPEEGLKFMVYLQKENIIDESGMPKERFSAEFPKEGPSILRIQQVVRGDSAAYFCASSLTTSGTDTQYFGPGTRLTVL.

This chain uses TRBV6-4 with TRBJ2-7; a weak D match, TRBD1 (5 bases). The CDR3 spans 18 residues. Deletions cut 3 bases from V and 2 bases from J, with 23 bases between. CDR1 is MRHNA, CDR2 SNTAGT, per germline. CDR3 residues: CASSDGASLGAQAYEQYF. DNA of the CDR3: TGTGCCAGCAGTGATGGGGCCTCCTTGGGCGCGCAGGCCTACGAGCAGTACTTC.

This clone is a singleton in its sample. The V call is TRBV5-1, the J call TRBJ2-2; 7 bases align to TRBD2. This CDR3 spans 16 amino acids. Trimming cost V 5 bases and J 5 bases; bases outside gene matches: 12. Germline V gene data show CDR1 as SGHRS and CDR2 as YFSETQ. The CDR3 loop is CASRLTSSASTGELFF. In DNA form, the CDR3 reads TGCGCCAGCAGGTTGACTAGCTCCGCGAGTACCGGGGAGCTGTTTTTT.

The rearrangement uses TRBV18 and TRBJ1-1; no clear D gene. The ends were cut back, 2 bases at V and 4 bases at J, with 11 bases in the middle. This CDR3 region has 14 residues. Germline V CDR1 and CDR2: KGHSH, LQKENI. The CDR3 DNA reads as TGTGCCAGCTCACCAATGGTTTACGGCACTGAAGCTTTCTTT. This sequence encodes CASSPMVYGTEAFF.

This rearrangement joins TRBV28 to TRBJ1-2; tentative D call: TRBD1 (5 bases). The CDR3 has 14 amino acids. Trimming shortened V by 5 bases and J by 5 bases, and 15 bases separated the two germline ends. Germline V lookup: CDR1 MDHEN, CDR2 SYDVKM. This chain's CDR3 is CASSRGGDRYGYTF. The CDR3 DNA is TGTGCCAGCAGTCGGGGGGGGGATAGGTATGGCTACACCTTC.